One T cell receptor beta chain is described in this entry. Its antigen is not identified. The entry originates in a study of chemoradiotherapy in HPV16-positive cancers. Study context: Candidate HPV-specific clones and shared TCR motifs came from two HPV16-positive patients. Study-wide findings and caveats: Candidate HPV-specific clones and E7-related TCR motifs grew in tumor during treatment.

Produced via immunoSEQ multiplex PCR; TCRdb's table is partial and in-frame only. The sample shows over 6,000 clones, roughly 84% of them seen only once. Samples were taken several times over chemoradiotherapy. Trimming shortened V by 5 bases and J by 2 bases, and 9 bases separated the two germline ends. Germline CDR1 reads LNHDA; CDR2 reads SQIVND (reference sequence). The length of the CDR3 is 13 residues. The receptor's source is a human donor with HPV-associated anogenital cancer. The source was tumor tissue, collected from a patient who underwent chemoradiotherapy. The chain recombines TRBV19 with TRBJ1-1, with D tentatively TRBD1 (6 bases). The CDR3 DNA reads as TGTGCCAGTAGTGGACAGACTAACACTGAAGCTTTCTTT. Translation gives CASSGQTNTEAFF.